This is a list of T cell receptor beta chains from one sample in a study of blood T cells in healthy people across ages. TCRdb passed the 5' RACE reads through MiXCR, listing each CDR3 protein once. The table records around 1,800,000 distinct CDR3 sequences, approximately 39% of them present only once. Source material: blood. The receptor set was obtained from a human donor in good health. The conserved cysteine and the conserved F or W are not part of the CDR3 here. Part of the rows lack a size; the others show once, few, many or a class for expanded clones.

j_gene: TRBJ2-4
abundance: once
v_gene: TRBV4-1
CDR3aa: ASSQREQSGFSVRAKNIQY

j_gene: TRBJ2-7
abundance: -
v_gene: TRBV29-1
CDR3aa: SVVTTILSYEQY

j_gene: TRBJ2-1
abundance: -
v_gene: TRBV2
CDR3aa: ASSEDSSSYNEQF

j_gene: TRBJ1-5
abundance: -
v_gene: TRBV4-2
CDR3aa: ASSQEGEGQPQH

j_gene: TRBJ1-6
abundance: -
v_gene: TRBV4-3
CDR3aa: ASSQGALDETETSLH

j_gene: TRBJ1-3
abundance: -
v_gene: TRBV12-3/TRBV12-4
CDR3aa: ASSLGSTIY

j_gene: TRBJ2-1
abundance: -
v_gene: TRBV5-6
CDR3aa: ASSIRPKMTGAKYNEQF

j_gene: TRBJ1-1
abundance: -
v_gene: TRBV6-5
CDR3aa: ASSGQGGGTEAF

j_gene: -
abundance: -
v_gene: TRBV6-2/TRBV6-3
CDR3aa: ASSGGFNNDEQY

j_gene: TRBJ1-1
abundance: once
v_gene: TRBV4-3
CDR3aa: ASSQDPGREMNTGAF

j_gene: TRBJ1-2
abundance: -
v_gene: TRBV29-1
CDR3aa: SVDLQGYGYT

j_gene: TRBJ2-7
abundance: few
v_gene: TRBV10-3
CDR3aa: AIAVGERTYEQY

j_gene: TRBJ1-2
abundance: once
v_gene: TRBV9
CDR3aa: ASSVGRQGYYGYT

j_gene: TRBJ2-3
abundance: many
v_gene: TRBV7-9
CDR3aa: ASSPRDREADTQY

j_gene: -
abundance: -
v_gene: TRBV5-1
CDR3aa: ASSLLAALQETQY

j_gene: -
abundance: -
v_gene: TRBV20-1
CDR3aa: SARAGSEQY

j_gene: TRBJ2-7
abundance: -
v_gene: TRBV28
CDR3aa: ASKLQGTYEQY

j_gene: TRBJ1-1
abundance: -
v_gene: TRBV15
CDR3aa: ATRDSLNTEAF

j_gene: TRBJ1-4
abundance: few
v_gene: TRBV24-1
CDR3aa: ATSDGRGRGEKLF

j_gene: TRBJ1-1
abundance: -
v_gene: TRBV6-1
CDR3aa: ASSEGEHRDRLSNTEAF

j_gene: TRBJ1-2
abundance: -
v_gene: TRBV12-3/TRBV12-4
CDR3aa: ASSLSSGYT

j_gene: TRBJ2-7
abundance: few
v_gene: TRBV15
CDR3aa: ATSRGVGGSYEQY

j_gene: TRBJ2-4
abundance: -
v_gene: TRBV4-3
CDR3aa: ASSQGGLAGNIQY

j_gene: TRBJ2-3
abundance: -
v_gene: TRBV6-5
CDR3aa: ASQGGRVTDTQY

j_gene: TRBJ2-3
abundance: few
v_gene: TRBV7-2
CDR3aa: ASTYNLPDTQY

j_gene: TRBJ2-3
abundance: -
v_gene: TRBV5-7
CDR3aa: ATSGPDPSCLDTQY

j_gene: TRBJ2-7
abundance: -
v_gene: TRBV9
CDR3aa: ASSVGLAGGISYEQY

j_gene: TRBJ1-4
abundance: many
v_gene: TRBV12-3/TRBV12-4
CDR3aa: ASSLGQHNEKLF

j_gene: TRBJ2-7
abundance: few
v_gene: TRBV4-3
CDR3aa: ASSQSGSSYEQY

j_gene: TRBJ1-2
abundance: few
v_gene: TRBV5-1
CDR3aa: ASSLVTTDGYT

j_gene: TRBJ2-1
abundance: few
v_gene: TRBV2
CDR3aa: ASRIRWLDNEQF

j_gene: TRBJ2-3
abundance: few
v_gene: TRBV6-4
CDR3aa: ASSDPTDGTDTQY

j_gene: TRBJ1-1
abundance: -
v_gene: TRBV11-2
CDR3aa: ASSLKGLVPSEAF

j_gene: TRBJ1-4
abundance: few
v_gene: TRBV12-3/TRBV12-4
CDR3aa: ASSPRRVRGENEKLF

j_gene: TRBJ1-2
abundance: -
v_gene: TRBV7-2
CDR3aa: ASRRWDRDDSPGYT

j_gene: TRBJ2-7
abundance: -
v_gene: TRBV12-3/TRBV12-4
CDR3aa: ASSRGPSSSYEQY

j_gene: -
abundance: -
v_gene: TRBV7-2
CDR3aa: ASSLVVRGNYEQY

j_gene: TRBJ1-1
abundance: -
v_gene: TRBV20-1
CDR3aa: SARQGINTEAF

j_gene: TRBJ1-1
abundance: -
v_gene: TRBV10-3
CDR3aa: AISDFGIAEAF